This is a list of T cell receptor beta chains from one sample in a study of T cell repertoires in cytomegalovirus infection. MiXCR, applied by TCRdb to the reads, yields one record per CDR3 protein. The data show hundreds of thousands of distinct CDR3 sequences, 35% to 40% seen once. Sequencing was done on a sample of PBMCs. The source is a human donor in good health (CMV status not recorded). Some clones in this sample may be carry-over from other donors' samples. Both conserved end residues are part of each CDR3. Each record gives: CDR3 length, V gene, clone size, J gene, D gene, CDR3 DNA, CDR3 protein. The D gene is left open where the match is weak. Part of the rows lack a size; the others show once, few, many or a class for expanded clones.

len: 17
v_gene: TRBV7-2
abundance: NA
j_gene: TRBJ1-1
d_gene: TRBD1
CDR3nt: TGTGCCAGCAGCTTCTCCCAACAGGGGGCCTTGCGCACTGAAGCTTTCTTT
CDR3aa: CASSFSQQGALRTEAFF

len: 16
v_gene: TRBV7-3
abundance: NA
j_gene: TRBJ2-3
d_gene: TRBD1
CDR3nt: TGTGCCAGCAGATTGCAGGGACAGGGATTCGGAGATACGCAGTATTTT
CDR3aa: CASRLQGQGFGDTQYF

len: 16
v_gene: TRBV7-2
abundance: few
j_gene: TRBJ2-7
d_gene: TRBD2
CDR3nt: TGTGCCAGCAGCCCACGCCTCAGCGGGAGAGCCTACGAGCAGTACTTC
CDR3aa: CASSPRLSGRAYEQYF

len: 13
v_gene: TRBV28
abundance: NA
j_gene: TRBJ2-7
d_gene: NA
CDR3nt: TGTGCCAGCAGTTTAAACGTCGAGTACGAGCAGTACTTC
CDR3aa: CASSLNVEYEQYF

len: 13
v_gene: TRBV5-1
abundance: once
j_gene: TRBJ1-2
d_gene: NA
CDR3nt: TGCGCCAGCAGCTTGGAAGCTGGGGCGGACTACACCTTC
CDR3aa: CASSLEAGADYTF

len: 14
v_gene: TRBV7-8
abundance: many
j_gene: TRBJ1-5
d_gene: NA
CDR3nt: TGTGCCAGCAGCTCAGAAGGCAGTTATCAGCCCCAGCATTTT
CDR3aa: CASSSEGSYQPQHF

len: 14
v_gene: TRBV19
abundance: NA
j_gene: TRBJ1-5
d_gene: NA
CDR3nt: TGTGCCAGTAACCCCGGGGCAGGGTATCAGCCCCAGCATTTT
CDR3aa: CASNPGAGYQPQHF

len: 17
v_gene: TRBV18
abundance: NA
j_gene: TRBJ1-1
d_gene: TRBD1
CDR3nt: TGTGCCAGCTCACCAACCGGGACAGGGAATTTGGGCACTGAAGCTTTCTTT
CDR3aa: CASSPTGTGNLGTEAFF

len: 15
v_gene: TRBV28
abundance: few
j_gene: TRBJ2-1
d_gene: NA
CDR3nt: TGTGCCAGCGTTACCGGGACCCCCCAGTACAATGAGCAGTTCTTC
CDR3aa: CASVTGTPQYNEQFF

len: 15
v_gene: TRBV12-3/TRBV12-4
abundance: NA
j_gene: TRBJ2-3
d_gene: NA
CDR3nt: TGTGCCAGCAGCCCCCGTAGGCGGGACACAGATACGCAGTATTTT
CDR3aa: CASSPRRRDTDTQYF

len: 14
v_gene: TRBV12-3/TRBV12-4
abundance: few
j_gene: TRBJ2-5
d_gene: NA
CDR3nt: TGTGCCAGCAGTTTGATTGTAGGGAGGGAGACCCAGTACTTC
CDR3aa: CASSLIVGRETQYF

len: 12
v_gene: TRBV12-3/TRBV12-4
abundance: NA
j_gene: TRBJ1-4
d_gene: NA
CDR3nt: TGTGCCAGCAGTTTCGGGAGTGAAAAACTGTTTTTT
CDR3aa: CASSFGSEKLFF

len: 20
v_gene: TRBV25-1
abundance: many
j_gene: TRBJ2-3
d_gene: TRBD2
CDR3nt: TGTGCCAGCAGTCCCCGGACTAGCGGGAGGGCGCGTGGTGAGACAGATACGCAGTATTTT
CDR3aa: CASSPRTSGRARGETDTQYF